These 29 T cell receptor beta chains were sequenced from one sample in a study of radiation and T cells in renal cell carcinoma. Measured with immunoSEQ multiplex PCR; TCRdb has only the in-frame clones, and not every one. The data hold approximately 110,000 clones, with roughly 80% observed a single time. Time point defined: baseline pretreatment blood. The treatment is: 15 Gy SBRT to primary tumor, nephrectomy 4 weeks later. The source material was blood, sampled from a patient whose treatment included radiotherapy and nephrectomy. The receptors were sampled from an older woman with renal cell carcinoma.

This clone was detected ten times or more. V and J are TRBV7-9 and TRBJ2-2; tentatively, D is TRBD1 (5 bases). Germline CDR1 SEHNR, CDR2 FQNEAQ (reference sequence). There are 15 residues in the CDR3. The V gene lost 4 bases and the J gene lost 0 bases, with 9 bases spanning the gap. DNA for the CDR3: TGTGCCAGCAGCTCGACAGATGCGAACACCGGGGAGCTGTTTTTT. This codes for CASSSTDANTGELFF.

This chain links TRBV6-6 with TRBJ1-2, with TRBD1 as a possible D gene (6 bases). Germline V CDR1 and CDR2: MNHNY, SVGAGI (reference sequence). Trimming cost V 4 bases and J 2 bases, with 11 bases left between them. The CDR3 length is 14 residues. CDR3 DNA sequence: TGTGCCAGCAGTTCCAGGGGAGGGAACTATGGCTACACCTTC. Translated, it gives CASSSRGGNYGYTF.

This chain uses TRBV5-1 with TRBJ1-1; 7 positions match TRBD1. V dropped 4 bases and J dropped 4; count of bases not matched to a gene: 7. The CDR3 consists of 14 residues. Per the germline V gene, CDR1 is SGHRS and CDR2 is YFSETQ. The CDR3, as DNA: TGCGCCAGCAGCGCTCGACAGGGACCCACTGAAGCTTTCTTT. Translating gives CASSARQGPTEAFF.

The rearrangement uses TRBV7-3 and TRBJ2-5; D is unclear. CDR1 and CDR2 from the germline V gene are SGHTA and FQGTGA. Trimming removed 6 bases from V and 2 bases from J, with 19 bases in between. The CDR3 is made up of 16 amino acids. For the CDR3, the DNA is TGTGCCAGCAGGTCTATACCCCCTCCAAAACAAGAGACCCAGTACTTC. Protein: CASRSIPPPKQETQYF.

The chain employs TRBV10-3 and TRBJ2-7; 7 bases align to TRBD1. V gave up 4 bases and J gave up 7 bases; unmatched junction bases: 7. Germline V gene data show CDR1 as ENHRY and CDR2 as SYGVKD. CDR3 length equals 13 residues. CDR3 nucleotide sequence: TGTGCCATCAGTGGTGAGGGGGCGAGGGAGCAGTACTTC. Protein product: CAISGEGAREQYF.

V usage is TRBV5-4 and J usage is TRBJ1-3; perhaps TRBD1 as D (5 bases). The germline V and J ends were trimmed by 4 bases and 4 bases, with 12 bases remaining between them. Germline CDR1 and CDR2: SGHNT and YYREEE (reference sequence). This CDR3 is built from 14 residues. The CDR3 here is CASSPDHRGNTIYF. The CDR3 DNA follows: TGTGCCAGCAGCCCGGATCACAGGGGAAACACCATATATTTT.

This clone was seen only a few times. Written as DNA, the CDR3 is TGTGCCAGCAGTCTCCCGCCTCGGGCCAACGTCCTGACTTTC. Encoded protein: CASSLPPRANVLTF. The chain combines TRBV28 with TRBJ2-6; D gene unclear. From germline, CDR1 is MDHEN and CDR2 SYDVKM. The length of the CDR3 is 14 residues. V was clipped by 5 bases and J by 5 bases, with 10 bases between them.

CDR3 DNA: TGCGCCAGCAGCTTGGAAGGCCGGAGGGACACCATATATTTT. Protein product: CASSLEGRRDTIYF. J is TRBJ1-3 and V is TRBV5-1; unclear D gene. V was shortened by 0 bases and J by 8 bases, with 12 bases between the two germline ends. The CDR3 has 14 amino acids. The germline V gene has CDR1 SGHRS and CDR2 YFSETQ.

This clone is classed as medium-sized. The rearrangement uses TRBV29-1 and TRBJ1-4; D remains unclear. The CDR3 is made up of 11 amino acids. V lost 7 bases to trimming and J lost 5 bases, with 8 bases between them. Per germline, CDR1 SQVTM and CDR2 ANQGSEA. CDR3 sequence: CSARANEKLFF. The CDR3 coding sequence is TGCAGCGCCCGGGCAAATGAAAAACTGTTTTTT.

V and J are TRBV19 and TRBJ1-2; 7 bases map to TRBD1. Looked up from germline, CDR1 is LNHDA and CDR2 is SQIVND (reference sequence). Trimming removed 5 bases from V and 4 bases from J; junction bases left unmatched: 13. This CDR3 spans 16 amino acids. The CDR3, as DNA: TGTGCCAGTAGTCCGGGCCCGGTGGGACAGACCTATGGCTACACCTTC. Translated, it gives CASSPGPVGQTYGYTF.

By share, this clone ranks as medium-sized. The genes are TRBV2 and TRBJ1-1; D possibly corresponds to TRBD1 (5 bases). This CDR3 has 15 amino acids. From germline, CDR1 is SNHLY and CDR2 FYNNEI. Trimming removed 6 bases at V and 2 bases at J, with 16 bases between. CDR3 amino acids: CASSPGDGGNTEAFF. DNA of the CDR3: TGTGCCAGCAGCCCTGGGGACGGAGGAAACACTGAAGCTTTCTTT.

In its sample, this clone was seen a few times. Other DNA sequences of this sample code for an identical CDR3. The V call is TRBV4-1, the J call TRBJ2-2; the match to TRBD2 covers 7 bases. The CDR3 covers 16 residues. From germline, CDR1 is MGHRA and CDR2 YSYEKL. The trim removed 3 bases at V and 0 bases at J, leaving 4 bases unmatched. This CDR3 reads CASSQAGTTNTGELFF. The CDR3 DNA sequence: TGCGCCAGCAGCCAGGCCGGGACTACGAACACCGGGGAGCTGTTTTTT.

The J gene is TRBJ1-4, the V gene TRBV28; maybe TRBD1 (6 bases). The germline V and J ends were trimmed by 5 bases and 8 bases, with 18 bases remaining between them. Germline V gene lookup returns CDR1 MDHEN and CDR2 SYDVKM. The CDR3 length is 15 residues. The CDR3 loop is CASSPPGGRDEKLFF. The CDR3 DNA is TGTGCCAGCAGTCCCCCCGGGGGCAGGGACGAAAAACTGTTTTTT.

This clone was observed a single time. In DNA form, the CDR3 reads TGTGCCAGCAGACCCAGGCCTTCCTACGAGCAGTACTTC. It yields the protein CASRPRPSYEQYF. The chain couples TRBV5-4 to TRBJ2-7; no clear D. The length of the CDR3 is 13 residues. The germline V gene has CDR1 SGHNT and CDR2 YYREEE (reference sequence). Trimming cost V 5 bases and J 1 base, with 10 bases left between them.

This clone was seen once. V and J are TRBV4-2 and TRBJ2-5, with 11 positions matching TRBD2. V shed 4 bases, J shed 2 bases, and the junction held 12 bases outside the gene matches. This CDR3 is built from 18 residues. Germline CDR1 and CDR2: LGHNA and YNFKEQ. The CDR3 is CASSPHFTSGGTQETQYF. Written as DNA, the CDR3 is TGTGCCAGCAGCCCTCATTTCACTAGCGGGGGTACGCAAGAGACCCAGTACTTC.

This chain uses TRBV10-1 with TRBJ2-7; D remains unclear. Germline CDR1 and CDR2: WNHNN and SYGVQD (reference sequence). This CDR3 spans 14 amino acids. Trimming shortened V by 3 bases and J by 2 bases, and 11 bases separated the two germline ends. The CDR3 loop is CASSDDGFTYEQYF. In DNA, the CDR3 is TGCGCCAGCAGTGATGATGGGTTCACCTACGAGCAGTACTTC.

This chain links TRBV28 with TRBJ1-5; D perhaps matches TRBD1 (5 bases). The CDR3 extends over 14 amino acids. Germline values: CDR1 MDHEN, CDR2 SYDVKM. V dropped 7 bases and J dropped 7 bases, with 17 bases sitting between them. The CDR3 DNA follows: TGTGCCAGCATTCCAGGGAATGCAGGACAGCCCCAGCATTTT. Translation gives CASIPGNAGQPQHF.

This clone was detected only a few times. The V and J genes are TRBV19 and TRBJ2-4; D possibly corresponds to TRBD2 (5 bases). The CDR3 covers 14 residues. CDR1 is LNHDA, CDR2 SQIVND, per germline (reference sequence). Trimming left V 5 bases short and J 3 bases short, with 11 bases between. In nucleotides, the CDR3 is TGTGCCAGTAGTCGGAGGTTGGACAAAAACATTCAGTACTTC. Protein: CASSRRLDKNIQYF.

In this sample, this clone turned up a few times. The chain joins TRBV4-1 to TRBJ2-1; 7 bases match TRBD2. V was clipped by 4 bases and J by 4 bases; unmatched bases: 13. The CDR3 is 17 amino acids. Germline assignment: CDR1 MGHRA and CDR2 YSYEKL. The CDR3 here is CASSLPTLGGVYNEQFF. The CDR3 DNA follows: TGCGCCAGCAGCCTCCCAACCCTGGGGGGGGTGTACAATGAGCAGTTCTTC.

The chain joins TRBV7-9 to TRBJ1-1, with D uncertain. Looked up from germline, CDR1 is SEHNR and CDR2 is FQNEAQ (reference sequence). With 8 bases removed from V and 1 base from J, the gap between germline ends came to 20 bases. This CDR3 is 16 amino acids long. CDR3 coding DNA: TGTGCCAGCCTTCCAGCGGTGTCAACGTCGAACACTGAAGCTTTCTTT. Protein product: CASLPAVSTSNTEAFF.

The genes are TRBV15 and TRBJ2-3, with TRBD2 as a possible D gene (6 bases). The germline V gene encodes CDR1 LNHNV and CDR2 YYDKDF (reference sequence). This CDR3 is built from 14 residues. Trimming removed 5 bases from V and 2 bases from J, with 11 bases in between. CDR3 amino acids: CATSVGGATDTQYF. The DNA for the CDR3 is TGTGCCACCAGCGTGGGAGGCGCCACAGATACGCAGTATTTT.

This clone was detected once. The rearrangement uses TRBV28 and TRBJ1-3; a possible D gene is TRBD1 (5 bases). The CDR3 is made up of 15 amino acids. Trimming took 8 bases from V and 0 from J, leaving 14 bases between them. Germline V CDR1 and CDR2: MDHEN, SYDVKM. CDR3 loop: CASHGAGPSGNTIYF. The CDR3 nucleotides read TGTGCCAGCCATGGGGCAGGACCCTCTGGAAACACCATATATTTT.

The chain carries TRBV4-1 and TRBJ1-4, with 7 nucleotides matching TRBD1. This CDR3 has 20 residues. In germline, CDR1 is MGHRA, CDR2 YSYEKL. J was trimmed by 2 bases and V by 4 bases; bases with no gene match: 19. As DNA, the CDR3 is TGCGCCAGCAGCCCGACCCCGGGACAGACAACACCCACGACTAATGAAAAACTGTTTTTT. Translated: CASSPTPGQTTPTTNEKLFF.

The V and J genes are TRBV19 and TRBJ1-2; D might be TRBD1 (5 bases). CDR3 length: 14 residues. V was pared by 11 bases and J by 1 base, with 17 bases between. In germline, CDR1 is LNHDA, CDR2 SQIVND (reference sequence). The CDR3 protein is CACTAGVLNYGYTF. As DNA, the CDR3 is TGTGCCTGCACGGCGGGGGTCCTTAACTATGGCTACACCTTC.

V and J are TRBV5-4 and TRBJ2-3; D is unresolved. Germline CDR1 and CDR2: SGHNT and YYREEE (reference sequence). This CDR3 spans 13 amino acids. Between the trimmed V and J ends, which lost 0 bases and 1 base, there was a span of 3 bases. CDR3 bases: TGTGCCAGCAGCTTGGAGGGCACAGATACGCAGTATTTT. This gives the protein CASSLEGTDTQYF.

CDR3 loop: CAWSAGGEEKLFF. The CDR3 DNA is TGTGCCTGGAGTGCAGGAGGGGAGGAAAAACTGTTTTTT. The J gene is TRBJ1-4, the V gene TRBV30; tentatively, D is TRBD1 (5 bases). Trimming removed 1 base at V and 8 bases at J, with 11 bases between. The CDR3 is 13 residues long. Looked up from germline, CDR1 is GTSNPN and CDR2 is SVGIG (reference sequence).

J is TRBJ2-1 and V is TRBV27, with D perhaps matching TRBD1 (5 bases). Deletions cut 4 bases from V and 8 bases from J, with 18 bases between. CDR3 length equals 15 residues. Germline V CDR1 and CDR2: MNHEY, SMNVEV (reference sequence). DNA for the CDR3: TGTGCCAGCAGTTCTTGGGGCGAGTTGCGCGATGAGCAGTTCTTC. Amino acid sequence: CASSSWGELRDEQFF.

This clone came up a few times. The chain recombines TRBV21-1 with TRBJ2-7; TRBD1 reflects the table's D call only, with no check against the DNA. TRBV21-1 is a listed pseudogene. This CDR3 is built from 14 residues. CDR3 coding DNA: TGTGCCAGCAGTGATCAGGACAGTGGGTACGAGCAGTACTTC. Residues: CASSDQDSGYEQYF.

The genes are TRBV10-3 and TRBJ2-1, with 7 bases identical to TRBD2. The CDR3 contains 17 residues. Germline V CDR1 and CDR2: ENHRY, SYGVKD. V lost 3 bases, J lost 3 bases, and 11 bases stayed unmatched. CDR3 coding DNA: TGTGCCATCAGTGATGCTGCGGGGGTGGGGAACTACAATGAGCAGTTCTTC. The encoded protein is CAISDAAGVGNYNEQFF.